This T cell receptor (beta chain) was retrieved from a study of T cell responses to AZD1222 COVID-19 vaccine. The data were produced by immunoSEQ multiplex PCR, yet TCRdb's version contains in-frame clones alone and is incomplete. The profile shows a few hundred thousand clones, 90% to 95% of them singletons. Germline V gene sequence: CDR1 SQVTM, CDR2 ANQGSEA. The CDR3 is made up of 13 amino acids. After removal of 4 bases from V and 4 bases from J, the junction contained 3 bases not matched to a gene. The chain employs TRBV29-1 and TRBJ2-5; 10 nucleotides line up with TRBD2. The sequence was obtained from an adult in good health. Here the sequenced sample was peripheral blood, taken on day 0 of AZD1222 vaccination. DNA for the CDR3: TGCAGCGTTGGGGGACTAGCGATAGAGACCCAGTACTTC. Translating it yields CSVGGLAIETQYF.